Listed here are 29 T cell receptor beta chains from one sample, sequenced in a study of control samples from healthy donors and cancer patients. Sequencing was performed with immunoSEQ multiplex PCR; in TCRdb, only in-frame clones are kept and a portion is missing. Of fewer than 200,000 clones listed, 85% to 90% were seen once; the top ten hold 1.4%. Sequencing input: blood. These receptors came from a woman aged 45-59 years in good health.

This chain uses TRBV30 with TRBJ2-5; 9 nucleotides line up with TRBD1. Looked up from germline, CDR1 is GTSNPN and CDR2 is SVGIG (reference sequence). The V gene end was trimmed by 5 bases and the J gene end by 2 bases; junction bases not matched to a gene: 6. This CDR3 spans 14 amino acids. The CDR3 nucleotides read TGTGCCTGGGACCGGACAGGGGTGCAAGAGACCCAGTACTTC. Protein: CAWDRTGVQETQYF.

This clone was observed once. The chain joins TRBV7-9 to TRBJ2-3, with D unresolved. In germline, CDR1 is SEHNR, CDR2 FQNEAQ (reference sequence). Trimming took off 6 bases at V and 2 bases at J, with 9 bases between the two ends. The CDR3 is 13 amino acids. The CDR3 DNA reads TGTGCCAGCAGTATCGCGGCCACAGATACGCAGTATTTT. The encoded protein is CASSIAATDTQYF.

The rearrangement uses TRBV9 and TRBJ1-6; weak D call: TRBD1 (6 bases). Trimming took 1 base from V and 8 from J, leaving 13 bases between them. Germline assignment: CDR1 SGDLS and CDR2 YYNGEE. The CDR3 is made up of 15 amino acids. The CDR3 here is CASSVQGQSDSPLHF. The DNA for the CDR3 is TGTGCCAGCAGCGTACAGGGGCAGAGTGATTCACCCCTCCACTTT.

This clone was seen just once. The chain combines TRBV4-1 with TRBJ1-3; the D gene is possibly TRBD1 (6 bases). V shed 3 bases and J shed 1 base, with 10 bases lying between them. The CDR3 contains 15 residues. In germline, CDR1 is MGHRA, CDR2 YSYEKL. In nucleotides, the CDR3 is TGCGCCAGCAGCCACCCAGGGGAGTCTGGAAACACCATATATTTT. Translating gives CASSHPGESGNTIYF.

J is TRBJ1-1 and V is TRBV5-6; D unclear. The CDR3 loop spans 12 amino acids. V dropped 0 bases and J dropped 3 bases, with 3 bases sitting between them. The germline gives CDR1 SGHDT, CDR2 YYEEEE. CDR3 DNA sequence: TGTGCCAGCAGCTTGGAGGACACTGAAGCTTTCTTT. Protein product: CASSLEDTEAFF. Full variable domain (outside the CDR3, taken from reference TRBV5-6 and TRBJ1-1): DAGVTQSPTHLIKTRGQQVTLRCSPKSGHDTVSWYQQALGQGPQFIFQYYEEEERQRGNFPDRFSGHQFPNYSSELNVNALLLGDSALYLCASSLEDTEAFFGQGTRLTVV.

J is TRBJ2-3 and V is TRBV5-1, with 10 bases matching TRBD2. V gave up 0 bases and J gave up 5 bases; unmatched junction bases: 6. Germline V lookup: CDR1 SGHRS, CDR2 YFSETQ. This CDR3 is built from 16 residues. CDR3 sequence reads: CASSLDPAGGIDTQYF. The CDR3 DNA is TGCGCCAGCAGCTTGGATCCAGCGGGGGGGATAGATACGCAGTATTTT.

This chain joins TRBV29-1 and TRBJ1-3; D may be TRBD1 (5 bases). This CDR3 has 14 amino acids. Germline V CDR1 and CDR2: SQVTM, ANQGSEA. V was cut by 6 bases and J by 0 bases, with 12 bases left in between. This CDR3 is CSVAGPYSGNTIYF. Written as DNA, the CDR3 is TGCAGCGTAGCAGGGCCCTACTCTGGAAACACCATATATTTT.

The chain joins TRBV19 to TRBJ2-3, with 8 bases lining up with TRBD1. V was clipped by 0 bases and J by 1 base; unmatched bases: 3. The germline V gene has CDR1 LNHDA and CDR2 SQIVND (reference sequence). The CDR3 has 16 residues. The CDR3 DNA follows: TGTGCCAGTAGTATAGACAGGGGGCGCGGCACAGATACGCAGTATTTT. It codes for CASSIDRGRGTDTQYF.

This clone was seen more than once but under ten times. The V gene is TRBV6-6, the J gene TRBJ1-1, with D possibly TRBD1 on 6 matching bases. The CDR3 is made up of 18 amino acids. V was trimmed by 5 bases and J by 1 base, leaving 23 bases between them. CDR1 and CDR2 (germline): MNHNY, SVGAGI (reference sequence). CDR3: CASSLRMGQRLKNTEAFF. CDR3 in DNA: TGTGCCAGCAGTCTCCGCATGGGACAAAGACTGAAGAACACTGAAGCTTTCTTT.

This chain joins TRBV30 and TRBJ1-4; D is uncertain. The CDR3 sequence is 13 residues long. The ends were cut back, 5 bases at V and 8 bases at J, with 15 bases in the middle. Germline values: CDR1 GTSNPN, CDR2 SVGIG (reference sequence). The CDR3 region is CAWGDYSGEKLFF. CDR3 sequence (DNA): TGTGCCTGGGGCGATTATTCGGGGGAAAAACTGTTTTTT.

The chain links TRBV13 to TRBJ1-6; D may be TRBD1 (6 bases). CDR1 is PRHDT, CDR2 FYEKMQ, per germline (reference sequence). Trimming removed 4 bases at V and 5 bases at J, with 12 bases between. CDR3 length equals 15 residues. CDR3 nucleotide sequence: TGTGCCAGCAGCTCCCAGGGGTATAATAATTCACCCCTCCACTTT. Encoded protein: CASSSQGYNNSPLHF. Full variable domain (missing parts from reference TRBV13 and TRBJ1-6): AAGVIQSPRHLIKEKRETATLKCYPIPRHDTVYWYQQGPGQDPQFLISFYEKMQSDKGSIPDRFSAQQFSDYHSELNMSSLELGDSALYFCASSSQGYNNSPLHFGNGTRLTVT.

The chain joins TRBV9 to TRBJ2-2; D is uncertain. The CDR3 runs 16 residues. The germline V gene has CDR1 SGDLS and CDR2 YYNGEE. The germline V and J ends were trimmed by 0 bases and 0 bases, with 9 bases remaining between them. CDR3 sequence reads: CASSVARVTNTGELFF. The CDR3, as DNA: TGTGCCAGCAGCGTAGCTCGGGTCACGAACACCGGGGAGCTGTTTTTT.

The rearrangement links TRBV19 to TRBJ1-1; D possibly corresponds to TRBD1 (5 bases). V was trimmed by 9 bases and J by 1 base, leaving 18 bases between them. The CDR3 has 15 amino acids. The germline gives CDR1 LNHDA, CDR2 SQIVND (reference sequence). The chain's CDR3 is CASTRLRAQNTEAFF. The DNA for the CDR3 is TGTGCCAGCACTCGACTCAGGGCCCAGAACACTGAAGCTTTCTTT.

V is TRBV19 and J is TRBJ1-2, with TRBD1 matching over 8 bases. Unmatched junction bases numbered 9, after V lost 2 bases and J lost 4 bases. Per germline, CDR1 LNHDA and CDR2 SQIVND (reference sequence). The CDR3 runs to 16 residues. This CDR3 is CASSIPARTGSYGYTF. The CDR3 DNA reads as TGTGCCAGTAGTATACCGGCCCGGACAGGGAGCTATGGCTACACCTTC.

The chain combines TRBV7-9 with TRBJ1-2; D is unresolved. V shed 1 base and J shed 7 bases, with 13 bases lying between them. CDR1 SEHNR and CDR2 FQNEAQ come from the germline V gene (reference sequence). The CDR3 sequence is 14 residues long. CDR3 sequence: CASSLVGGQVGYTF. CDR3 DNA: TGTGCCAGCAGCTTAGTCGGAGGCCAGGTTGGCTACACCTTC.

This clone has just one count. The genes are TRBV2 and TRBJ2-5, with D perhaps matching TRBD1 (5 bases). This CDR3 is built from 13 residues. Germline CDR1 is SNHLY and CDR2 is FYNNEI. Trimming stripped 3 bases from V and 5 bases from J, with 10 bases between. CDR3 coding DNA: TGTGCCAGCAGTGAGTGGGCAGGGGAGACCCAGTACTTC. This translates into CASSEWAGETQYF. The whole variable domain, filled in from reference TRBV2 and TRBJ2-5, reads EPEVTQTPSHQVTQMGQEVILRCVPISNHLYFYWYRQILGQKVEFLVSFYNNEISEKSEIFDDQFSVERPDGSNFTLKIRSTKLEDSAMYFCASSEWAGETQYFGPGTRLLVL.

This chain uses TRBV19 with TRBJ1-4; perhaps TRBD1 as D (5 bases). CDR1 LNHDA and CDR2 SQIVND come from the germline V gene (reference sequence). CDR3 length equals 14 residues. Deletions cut 7 bases from V and 2 bases from J, with 11 bases between. The CDR3 protein is CASTRGGTNEKLFF. In DNA, the CDR3 is TGTGCCAGTACCCGTGGGGGGACTAATGAAAAACTGTTTTTT.

The chain recombines TRBV6-2 or TRBV6-3 with TRBJ1-2; no clear D. Trimming stripped 4 bases from V and 8 bases from J, with 11 bases between. Germline V CDR1 and CDR2: MNHEY, SVGEGT. The CDR3 length is 12 residues. The chain's CDR3 is CASSFDPGGYTF. The CDR3 DNA is TGTGCCAGCAGTTTCGATCCGGGAGGCTACACCTTC.

This CDR3 is CSVTGTGLKEKLFF. The CDR3 DNA follows: TGCAGCGTTACCGGGACAGGTCTGAAGGAAAAACTGTTTTTT. V usage is TRBV29-1 and J usage is TRBJ1-4; 8 bases are a match to TRBD1. The V and J ends lost 5 bases and 8 bases, in that order; junction bases with no gene match: 10. This CDR3 comprises 14 residues. Germline-derived CDR1 and CDR2 are SQVTM and ANQGSEA.

This sequence joins TRBV18 and TRBJ1-1, with D uncertain. Germline lookup yields CDR1 KGHSH and CDR2 LQKENI. The CDR3 extends over 14 amino acids. Trimming left V 3 bases short and J 4 bases short, with 12 bases between. CDR3 in DNA: TGTGCCAGCTCACCCCCGATCACTGGCACTGAAGCTTTCTTT. Its protein is CASSPPITGTEAFF.

This chain connects TRBV5-4 to TRBJ1-1; tentative D call: TRBD1 (5 bases). The ends were cut back, 4 bases at V and 5 bases at J, with 15 bases in the middle. Germline V gene lookup returns CDR1 SGHNT and CDR2 YYREEE (reference sequence). This CDR3 is built from 14 residues. CDR3 sequence: CASSPGGGRTEAFF. The CDR3 coding sequence is TGTGCCAGCAGCCCAGGCGGGGGGAGAACTGAAGCTTTCTTT. Complete variable domain (other parts from reference TRBV5-4 and TRBJ1-1): ETGVTQSPTHLIKTRGQQVTLRCSSQSGHNTVSWYQQALGQGPQFIFQYYREEENGRGNFPPRFSGLQFPNYSSELNVNALELDDSALYLCASSPGGGRTEAFFGQGTRLTVV.

The CDR3 spells CASSLSGGTGELFF. The CDR3 DNA reads TGTGCCAGCAGCTTGTCAGGGGGCACCGGGGAGCTGTTTTTT. V is TRBV7-2 and J is TRBJ2-2; 7 positions match TRBD1. Germline CDR1 reads SGHTA; CDR2 reads FQGNSA. J lost 4 bases, V lost 3 bases, and 2 bases had no gene match. CDR3 length: 14 amino acids.

The J gene is TRBJ2-7, the V gene TRBV28, with 10 bases matching TRBD2. Per germline, CDR1 MDHEN and CDR2 SYDVKM. After removal of 9 bases from V and 1 base from J, the junction contained 3 bases not matched to a gene. The CDR3 sequence is 13 residues long. The CDR3 region is CASGTSVSYEQYF. As DNA, the CDR3 is TGTGCCAGTGGGACTAGCGTTTCCTACGAGCAGTACTTC.

In its sample, this clone was seen once. The genes are TRBV2 and TRBJ1-5; D is uncertain. Trimming pared 6 bases from V and 3 bases from J, leaving 12 bases between. CDR3 size: 14 residues. Looked up from germline, CDR1 is SNHLY and CDR2 is FYNNEI. The CDR3 protein is CASSDRVTNQPQHF. CDR3 bases: TGTGCCAGCAGCGACCGGGTCACCAATCAGCCCCAGCATTTT.

This clone was recorded once. The J gene is TRBJ1-5, the V gene TRBV28; 8 nucleotides match TRBD1. The CDR3 consists of 16 residues. Germline CDR1 reads MDHEN; CDR2 reads SYDVKM. The junction had 8 bases not matched to a gene; V was cut back by 5 bases and J by 2 bases. The CDR3 region has the DNA TGTGCCAGCAGTCCCCGGACAGGGCAGCGCAATCAGCCCCAGCATTTT. Its protein product is CASSPRTGQRNQPQHF.

The rearrangement uses TRBV7-8 and TRBJ2-1; tentative D call: TRBD2 (6 bases). The germline gives CDR1 SGHVS, CDR2 FQNEAQ. The CDR3 sequence is 12 residues long. Trimming took off 8 bases at V and 8 bases at J, with 13 bases between the two ends. The CDR3 DNA is TGTGCCAGCGGTTTTTGGGAGGATGAGCAGTTCTTC. As protein: CASGFWEDEQFF.

In its sample, this clone was seen a few times. This chain links TRBV7-2 with TRBJ2-2, with no clear D. CDR1 and CDR2 (germline): SGHTA, FQGNSA. V was clipped by 1 base and J by 6 bases, with 9 bases between them. CDR3 length: 14 residues. This CDR3 reads CASSLVSRAGELFF. CDR3 bases: TGTGCCAGCAGCTTAGTCTCCAGAGCCGGGGAGCTGTTTTTT.

This rearrangement joins TRBV7-2 to TRBJ1-2, with D perhaps matching TRBD1 (6 bases). The CDR3 is 12 amino acids. V gave up 4 bases and J gave up 5 bases, with 8 bases separating them. The germline V gene has CDR1 SGHTA and CDR2 FQGNSA. The CDR3 reads CASSYQGYGYTF. DNA for the CDR3: TGTGCCAGCAGCTACCAGGGGTATGGCTACACCTTC. Using reference TRBV7-2 and TRBJ1-2 for the parts outside the CDR3, the full variable domain is GAGVSQSPSNKVTEKGKDVELRCDPISGHTALYWYRQSLGQGLEFLIYFQGNSAPDKSGLPSDRFSAERTGGSVSTLTIQRTQQEDSAVYLCASSYQGYGYTFGSGTRLTVV.

The chain carries TRBV6-1 and TRBJ1-5, with a tentative D call TRBD1 (6 bases). Germline lookup yields CDR1 MNHNS and CDR2 SASEGT. This CDR3 contains 16 residues. Trimming took off 1 base at V and 3 bases at J, with 13 bases between the two ends. The CDR3 region is CASSEEGVASNQPQHF. CDR3 coding DNA: TGTGCCAGCAGTGAAGAGGGGGTCGCCTCCAATCAGCCCCAGCATTTT.